The clone carrying this TCR beta chain was observed many times. This table comes from immunoSEQ multiplex PCR, and its TCRdb copy is limited to in-frame clones, with some not included. The data show about 150,000 clones, around 85% seen once. The CDR3 contains 17 residues. Germline-derived CDR1 and CDR2 are KGHSH and LQKENI. V gave up 2 bases and J gave up 5 bases; unmatched junction bases: 9. These data are taken from a study of blood T cell repertoires in COVID-19. Study-wide background: COVID-19 samples from acute and convalescent phases originated in the United States, Italy and Spain.

V usage is TRBV18 and J usage is TRBJ1-6, with TRBD1 matching 7 bases. The sequenced material came from peripheral blood. The sequence came from a woman aged 55-70 years with acute or convalescent COVID-19. CDR3 coding DNA: TGTGCCAGCTCACCAACAGAACAGGGGAGGAATAATTCACCCCTCCACTTT. It yields the protein CASSPTEQGRNNSPLHF.